Each of the 9 T cell receptor beta chains below was sequenced from the same sample in a study of blood T cell repertoires in COVID-19. Profiling relied on immunoSEQ multiplex PCR, and the TCRdb table lists in-frame clones only, not all of them. The data contain 200,000 to 250,000 clones, 80% to 90% of them singletons. Sequencing was carried out using PBMCs or T cells enriched from blood (not recorded which). All receptors come from a woman in her 30s who had been exposed to COVID-19.

The chain couples TRBV7-9 to TRBJ1-2, with D perhaps matching TRBD1 (6 bases). Germline-derived CDR1 and CDR2 are SEHNR and FQNEAQ (reference sequence). V dropped 5 bases and J dropped 5 bases, with 15 bases sitting between them. This CDR3 is built from 14 residues. The CDR3 coding sequence is TGTGCCAGCAGCCCTCAGGGGCTAGGGTATGGCTACACCTTC. Translation gives CASSPQGLGYGYTF.

With regard to this clone: Different DNA sequences within this sample yield the same CDR3. The J gene is TRBJ2-7, the V gene TRBV7-9; tentatively, D is TRBD2 (6 bases). This CDR3 region has 15 residues. Trimming removed 1 base from V and 3 bases from J, with 13 bases in between. Germline CDR1 and CDR2: SEHNR and FQNEAQ (reference sequence). The CDR3 loop is CASSLVWGDDYEQYF. For the CDR3, the DNA is TGTGCCAGCAGCTTAGTCTGGGGGGATGACTACGAGCAGTACTTC.

This chain links TRBV7-2 with TRBJ1-5, with a tentative D call TRBD1 (5 bases). Germline loops: CDR1 SGHTA, CDR2 FQGNSA. V shed 2 bases and J shed 5 bases, with 7 bases lying between them. This CDR3 comprises 13 residues. This CDR3 is CASSLSGYQPQHF. As DNA, the CDR3 is TGTGCCAGCAGCTTATCAGGGTATCAGCCCCAGCATTTT.

This chain joins TRBV29-1 and TRBJ2-5, with 14 bases lining up with TRBD2. V lost 6 bases to trimming and J lost 1 base; unmatched junction nucleotides: 13. CDR1 is SQVTM and CDR2 is ANQGSEA in the germline V gene. This CDR3 has 18 residues. The CDR3 spells CSVNPGTSGRRGQETQYF. The DNA for the CDR3 is TGCAGCGTGAACCCCGGGACTAGCGGGAGAAGGGGCCAAGAGACCCAGTACTTC.

The CDR3 DNA reads TGTGCTAGTGGTTTGGTAGGAGTCACCGCTACCAATCAGCCCCAGCATTTT. Amino acids: CASGLVGVTATNQPQHF. The chain couples TRBV12-5 to TRBJ1-5, with D hard to call. Germline values: CDR1 LGHNT, CDR2 FRNRAP. V lost 0 bases, J lost 3 bases, and 15 bases lay in between. The CDR3 covers 17 residues.

The gene calls are TRBV9 and TRBJ2-1; D may be TRBD2 (6 bases). The CDR3 length is 13 residues. Germline V gene sequence: CDR1 SGDLS, CDR2 YYNGEE. Trimming stripped 2 bases from V and 4 bases from J, with 7 bases between. In DNA, the CDR3 is TGTGCCAGCAGCGTCGGGACTTACAATGAGCAGTTCTTC. This encodes CASSVGTYNEQFF.

Only a few counts were recorded for this clone. The rearrangement uses TRBV12-3 or TRBV12-4 and TRBJ1-2; D is undetermined. The V end lost 1 base, the J end lost 3 bases, and 6 bases lay between the germline ends. This CDR3 contains 13 residues. The CDR3, as DNA: TGTGCCAGCAGTTTAGTATCGTACTATGGCTACACCTTC. Translating it yields CASSLVSYYGYTF.

CDR3 in amino acids: CSAPTGYNEQFF. Here the CDR3 DNA reads TGCAGCGCCCCTACAGGTTACAATGAGCAGTTCTTC. The chain uses TRBV29-1 and TRBJ2-1; possible D gene TRBD1, 5 bases. V lost 7 bases to trimming and J lost 4 bases, with 11 bases between them. Looked up from germline, CDR1 is SQVTM and CDR2 is ANQGSEA. The CDR3 has 12 residues.

The V call is TRBV30, the J call TRBJ2-7; 12 positions agree with TRBD1. The CDR3 loop spans 15 amino acids. V dropped 8 bases and J dropped 6; count of bases not matched to a gene: 14. Germline CDR1 GTSNPN, CDR2 SVGIG (reference sequence). CDR3 nucleotides: TGTGCCGGGACCCGCGGGGGACAGGGGGCTCGCGAGCAGTACTTC. As protein: CAGTRGGQGAREQYF.